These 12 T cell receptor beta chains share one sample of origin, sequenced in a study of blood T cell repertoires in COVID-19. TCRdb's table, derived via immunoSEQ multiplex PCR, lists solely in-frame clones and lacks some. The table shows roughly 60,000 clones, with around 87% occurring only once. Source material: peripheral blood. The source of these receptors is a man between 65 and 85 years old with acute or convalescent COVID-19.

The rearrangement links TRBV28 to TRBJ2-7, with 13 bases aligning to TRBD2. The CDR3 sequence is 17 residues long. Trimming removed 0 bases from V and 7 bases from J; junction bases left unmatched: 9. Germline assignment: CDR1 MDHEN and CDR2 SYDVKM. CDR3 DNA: TGTGCCAGCAGTTTATGGGAACTAGCGGGAGGGCCGGGGGAGCAGTACTTC. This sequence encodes CASSLWELAGGPGEQYF.

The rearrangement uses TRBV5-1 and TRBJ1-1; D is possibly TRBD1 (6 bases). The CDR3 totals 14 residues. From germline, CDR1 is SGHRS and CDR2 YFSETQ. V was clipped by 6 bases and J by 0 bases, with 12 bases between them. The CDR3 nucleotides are TGCGCCAGCACCGGACAGCTCATGAACACTGAAGCTTTCTTT. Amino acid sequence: CASTGQLMNTEAFF.

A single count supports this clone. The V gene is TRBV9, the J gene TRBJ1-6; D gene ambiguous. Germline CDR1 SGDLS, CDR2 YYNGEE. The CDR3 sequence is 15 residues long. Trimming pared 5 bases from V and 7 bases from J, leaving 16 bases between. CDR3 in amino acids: CASRVSEKVNSPLHF. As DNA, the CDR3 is TGTGCCAGCAGAGTATCAGAAAAAGTCAATTCACCCCTCCACTTT.

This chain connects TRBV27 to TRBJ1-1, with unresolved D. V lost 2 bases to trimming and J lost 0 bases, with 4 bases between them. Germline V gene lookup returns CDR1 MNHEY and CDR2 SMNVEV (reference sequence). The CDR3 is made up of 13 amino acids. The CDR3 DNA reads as TGTGCCAGCAGTTTAGAGGTGAACACTGAAGCTTTCTTT. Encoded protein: CASSLEVNTEAFF.

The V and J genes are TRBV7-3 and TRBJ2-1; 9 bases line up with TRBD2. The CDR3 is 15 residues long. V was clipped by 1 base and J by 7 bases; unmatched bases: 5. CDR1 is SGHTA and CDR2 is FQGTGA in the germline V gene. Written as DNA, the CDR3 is TGTGCCAGCAGCTTAAGATCTAGCGGGAAAAATGAGCAGTTCTTC. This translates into CASSLRSSGKNEQFF.

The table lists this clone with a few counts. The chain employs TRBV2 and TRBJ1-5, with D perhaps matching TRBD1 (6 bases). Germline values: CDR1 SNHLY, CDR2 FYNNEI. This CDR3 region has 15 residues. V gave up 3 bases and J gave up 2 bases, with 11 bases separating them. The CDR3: CASSEAGVRNQPQHF. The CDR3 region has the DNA TGTGCCAGCAGTGAGGCAGGGGTCCGCAATCAGCCCCAGCATTTT.

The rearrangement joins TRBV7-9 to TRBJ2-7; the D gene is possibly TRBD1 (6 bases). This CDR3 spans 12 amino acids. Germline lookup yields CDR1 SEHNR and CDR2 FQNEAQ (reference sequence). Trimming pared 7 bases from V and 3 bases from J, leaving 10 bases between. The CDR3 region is CASNQQGYEQYF. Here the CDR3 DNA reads TGTGCCAGCAACCAACAGGGCTACGAGCAGTACTTC.

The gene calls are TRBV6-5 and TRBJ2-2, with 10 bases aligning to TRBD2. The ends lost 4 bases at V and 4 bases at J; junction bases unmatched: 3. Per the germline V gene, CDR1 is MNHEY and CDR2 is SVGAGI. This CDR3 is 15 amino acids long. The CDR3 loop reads CASSFKRGGTGELFF. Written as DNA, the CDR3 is TGTGCCAGCAGTTTCAAGCGGGGGGGCACCGGGGAGCTGTTTTTT.

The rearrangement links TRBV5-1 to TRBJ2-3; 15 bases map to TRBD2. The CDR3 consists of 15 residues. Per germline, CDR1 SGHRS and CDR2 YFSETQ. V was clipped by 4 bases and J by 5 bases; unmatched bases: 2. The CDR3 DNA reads TGCGCCAGCAGCCTGGGACTAGCGGGAGGAGATACGCAGTATTTT. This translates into CASSLGLAGGDTQYF.

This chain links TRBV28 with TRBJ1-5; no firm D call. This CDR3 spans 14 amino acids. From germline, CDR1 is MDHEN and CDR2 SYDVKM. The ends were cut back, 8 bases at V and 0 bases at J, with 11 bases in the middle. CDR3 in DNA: TGTGCCAGCTACCTCGGGTATAGCAATCAGCCCCAGCATTTT. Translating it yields CASYLGYSNQPQHF. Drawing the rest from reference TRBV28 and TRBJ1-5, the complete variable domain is DVKVTQSSRYLVKRTGEKVFLECVQDMDHENMFWYRQDPGLGLRLIYFSYDVKMKEKGDIPEGYSVSREKKERFSLILESASTNQTSMYLCASYLGYSNQPQHFGDGTRLSIL.

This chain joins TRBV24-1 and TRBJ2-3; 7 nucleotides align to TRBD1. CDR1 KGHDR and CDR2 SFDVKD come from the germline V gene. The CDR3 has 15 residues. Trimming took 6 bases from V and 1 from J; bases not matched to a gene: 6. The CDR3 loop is CATSLQGSGTDTQYF. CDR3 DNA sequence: TGTGCCACCAGTCTACAGGGGTCAGGCACAGATACGCAGTATTTT.

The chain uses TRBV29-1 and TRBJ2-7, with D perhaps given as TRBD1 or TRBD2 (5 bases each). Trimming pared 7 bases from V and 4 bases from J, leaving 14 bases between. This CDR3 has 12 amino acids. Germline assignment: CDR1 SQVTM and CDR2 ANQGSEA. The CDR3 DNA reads TGCAGCGCGAGGGGCGAAGGATACGAGCAGTACTTC. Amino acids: CSARGEGYEQYF.